The 22 T cell receptor beta chains below all came from one sample that was sequenced in a study of cytomegalovirus exposure and HLA in healthy donors. Method: immunoSEQ multiplex PCR; TCRdb's copy keeps in-frame clones and lacks some. The sample lists roughly 60,000 clones; around 90% were seen once. The sequencing sample was made of PBMCs. Receptors were obtained from a woman aged 18-29 years in good health and CMV-seronegative.

The rearrangement joins TRBV6-1 to TRBJ2-2; maybe TRBD2 (7 bases). V gave up 0 bases and J gave up 6 bases, with 8 bases separating them. The length of the CDR3 is 14 residues. CDR1 is MNHNS and CDR2 is SASEGT in the germline V gene. Here the CDR3 DNA reads TGTGCCAGCAGTGAAGCGGGGGGGCCCGGGGAGCTGTTTTTT. It translates to CASSEAGGPGELFF.

This chain connects TRBV7-6 to TRBJ2-3; 8 bases map to TRBD2. The CDR3 extends over 16 amino acids. The germline CDR1 and CDR2 sequences are SGHVS and FNYEAQ. V lost 1 base and J lost 2; bases outside the gene matches: 5. CDR3 nucleotides: TGTGCCAGCAGCTTAGGTAGCGGGGTGCCCACAGATACGCAGTATTTT. Protein: CASSLGSGVPTDTQYF.

This chain connects TRBV5-6 to TRBJ2-4; 8 positions agree with TRBD1. The V gene end was trimmed by 4 bases and the J gene end by 5 bases; junction bases not matched to a gene: 2. Germline loops: CDR1 SGHDT, CDR2 YYEEEE. The CDR3 contains 13 residues. CDR3 residues: CASSVDRENIQYF. The CDR3, as DNA: TGTGCCAGCAGCGTGGACAGGGAAAACATTCAGTACTTC.

This clone appeared a single time. The rearrangement joins TRBV11-2 to TRBJ1-2; D is possibly TRBD1 (5 bases). The ends were cut back, 5 bases at V and 2 bases at J, with 9 bases in the middle. Germline V CDR1 and CDR2: SGHAT, FQNNGV. The CDR3 spans 13 residues. The CDR3 here is CASSAGTNYGYTF. CDR3 in DNA: TGTGCCAGCAGCGCGGGGACGAACTATGGCTACACCTTC.

V is TRBV5-4 and J is TRBJ2-3, with D possibly being TRBD2 (5 bases). Trimming removed 2 bases at V and 0 bases at J, with 13 bases between. The germline V gene has CDR1 SGHNT and CDR2 YYREEE (reference sequence). This CDR3 has 16 residues. CDR3 amino acids: CASSFWTASSTDTQYF. In nucleotides, the CDR3 is TGTGCCAGCAGCTTTTGGACTGCGTCTAGCACAGATACGCAGTATTTT. The full variable domain, completed using reference TRBV5-4 and TRBJ2-3, is ETGVTQSPTHLIKTRGQQVTLRCSSQSGHNTVSWYQQALGQGPQFIFQYYREEENGRGNFPPRFSGLQFPNYSSELNVNALELDDSALYLCASSFWTASSTDTQYFGPGTRLTVL.

The V gene is TRBV29-1, the J gene TRBJ1-4; unclear D gene. CDR1 is SQVTM, CDR2 ANQGSEA, per germline. Trimming removed 5 bases at V and 4 bases at J, with 17 bases between. This CDR3 has 15 amino acids. The CDR3 coding sequence is TGCAGCGTTTCCCACCCGGGGTTTTTTAATGAAAAACTGTTTTTT. It is translated as CSVSHPGFFNEKLFF.

This sequence joins TRBV6-5 and TRBJ2-7; tentatively, D is TRBD2 (5 bases). CDR1 and CDR2 from the germline V gene are MNHEY and SVGAGI. Trimming pared 5 bases from V and 2 bases from J, leaving 13 bases between. The CDR3 contains 14 residues. The DNA of the CDR3 is TGTGCCAGCAGTCCTAGCACGCCGGCCTACGAGCAGTACTTC. This translates into CASSPSTPAYEQYF.

The chain recombines TRBV6-1 with TRBJ1-2; TRBD1 matches at 8 bases. The CDR3 is made up of 13 amino acids. Germline lookup yields CDR1 MNHNS and CDR2 SASEGT. J gave up 8 bases and V 3 bases, and 5 bases lay outside the gene matches. The CDR3 DNA follows: TGTGCCAGCAGTGAGACAGGGGACAGGGGCTACACCTTC. Protein sequence: CASSETGDRGYTF.

This chain connects TRBV25-1 to TRBJ2-3, with no clear D. CDR3 length equals 17 residues. Looked up from germline, CDR1 is MGHDK and CDR2 is SYGVNS. Trimming stripped 1 base from V and 0 bases from J, with 14 bases between. The CDR3 DNA reads as TGTGCCAGCAGTGAATCTCGTTCCGACACCAGCACAGATACGCAGTATTTT. The encoded protein is CASSESRSDTSTDTQYF. Drawing the rest from reference TRBV25-1 and TRBJ2-3, the complete variable domain is EADIYQTPRYLVIGTGKKITLECSQTMGHDKMYWYQQDPGMELHLIHYSYGVNSTEKGDLSSESTVSRIRTEHFPLTLESARPSHTSQYLCASSESRSDTSTDTQYFGPGTRLTVL.

The chain combines TRBV9 with TRBJ2-1; TRBD1 matches 8 bases. Germline lookup yields CDR1 SGDLS and CDR2 YYNGEE. V lost 2 bases and J lost 6; bases outside the gene matches: 7. CDR3 length: 15 residues. The CDR3 loop reads CASSVWTGTGNEQFF. DNA of the CDR3: TGTGCCAGCAGCGTTTGGACAGGGACGGGCAATGAGCAGTTCTTC.

V and J are TRBV6-9 and TRBJ1-5, with D possibly TRBD1 on 6 matching bases. Germline V gene lookup returns CDR1 MNHGY and CDR2 SVAAGI. The germline V and J ends were trimmed by 5 bases and 2 bases, with 19 bases remaining between them. The CDR3 sequence is 17 residues long. CDR3 loop: CASSRGSRGSRNQPQHF. In DNA, the CDR3 is TGTGCCAGCAGTCGGGGCAGCAGGGGAAGTCGCAATCAGCCCCAGCATTTT.

The V call is TRBV2, the J call TRBJ2-1; D is possibly TRBD2 (5 bases). The CDR3 is 12 amino acids. The germline V and J ends were trimmed by 3 bases and 10 bases, with 10 bases remaining between them. Germline CDR1 reads SNHLY; CDR2 reads FYNNEI. The CDR3 DNA reads TGTGCCAGCAGTGATGACTACCTGGAGCAGTTCTTC. Translation gives CASSDDYLEQFF.

CDR3 bases: TGTGCCAGTAGCGACGGACAGGGGAGGACCGGGGAGCTGTTTTTT. It translates to CASSDGQGRTGELFF. The chain links TRBV19 to TRBJ2-2; the match to TRBD1 covers 9 bases. V gave up 6 bases and J gave up 5 bases; unmatched junction bases: 7. Germline CDR1 is LNHDA and CDR2 is SQIVND (reference sequence). This CDR3 comprises 15 residues.

The table lists this clone with a count of one. The chain employs TRBV27 and TRBJ2-5; 10 bases agree with TRBD2. Losses at the gene ends were 6 bases for V and 4 bases for J; bases not matched to a gene: 5. Germline assignment: CDR1 MNHEY and CDR2 SMNVEV (reference sequence). The CDR3 runs 14 residues. Here the CDR3 reads CASRPGLARETQYF. Here the CDR3 DNA reads TGTGCCAGCAGACCGGGACTAGCGAGAGAGACCCAGTACTTC.

The J gene is TRBJ2-1, the V gene TRBV19; 10 nucleotides agree with TRBD2. CDR3 size: 15 residues. V was pared by 2 bases and J by 6 bases, with 4 bases of the junction left unmatched. Per germline, CDR1 LNHDA and CDR2 SQIVND (reference sequence). CDR3 protein: CASSILAGDPNEQFF. CDR3 nucleotides: TGTGCCAGTAGTATACTAGCGGGGGACCCCAATGAGCAGTTCTTC. The full variable domain, with the rest looked up from reference TRBV19 and TRBJ2-1, is DGGITQSPKYLFRKEGQNVTLSCEQNLNHDAMYWYRQDPGQGLRLIYYSQIVNDFQKGDIAEGYSVSREKKESFPLTVTSAQKNPTAFYLCASSILAGDPNEQFFGPGTRLTVL.

The genes are TRBV28 and TRBJ1-1; 9 positions match TRBD1. This CDR3 is 16 amino acids long. Germline V gene data show CDR1 as MDHEN and CDR2 as SYDVKM. The ends lost 0 bases at V and 1 base at J; junction bases unmatched: 3. CDR3 nucleotide sequence: TGTGCCAGCAGTTTATGGGACAGGGGCCCGAACACTGAAGCTTTCTTT. Translating it yields CASSLWDRGPNTEAFF. The full variable domain, its missing parts supplied by reference TRBV28 and TRBJ1-1, is DVKVTQSSRYLVKRTGEKVFLECVQDMDHENMFWYRQDPGLGLRLIYFSYDVKMKEKGDIPEGYSVSREKKERFSLILESASTNQTSMYLCASSLWDRGPNTEAFFGQGTRLTVV.

The chain joins TRBV29-1 to TRBJ2-2, with 9 bases matching TRBD1. The CDR3 is 16 amino acids. V was clipped by 2 bases and J by 1 base; unmatched bases: 5. Germline V gives CDR1 SQVTM, CDR2 ANQGSEA. CDR3 bases: TGCAGCGTTGAACCGCAGACAGGGGGGAACACCGGGGAGCTGTTTTTT. This translates into CSVEPQTGGNTGELFF.

The CDR3 DNA is TGCAGCGTTGAAGACACCGACAGGGGATACACCGGGGAGCTGTTTTTT. As protein: CSVEDTDRGYTGELFF. V gene TRBV29-1 combines with J gene TRBJ2-2, with 8 bases matching TRBD1. Germline CDR1 and CDR2: SQVTM and ANQGSEA. Trimming at V came to 0 bases and at J to 3 bases, leaving 6 bases not matched to a gene. The CDR3 is made up of 16 amino acids.

The chain is built from TRBV18 and TRBJ2-2, with TRBD1 identical over 7 bases. Germline CDR1 and CDR2: KGHSH and LQKENI. V lost 3 bases and J lost 9; bases outside the gene matches: 7. The CDR3 is made up of 14 amino acids. CDR3 in amino acids: CASSPKQGLRELFF. The CDR3 region has the DNA TGTGCCAGCTCACCGAAACAGGGGCTGCGGGAGCTGTTTTTT.

J is TRBJ2-3 and V is TRBV27, with 8 bases aligning to TRBD1. This CDR3 comprises 18 residues. V gave up 7 bases and J gave up 2 bases; unmatched junction bases: 17. The germline gives CDR1 MNHEY, CDR2 SMNVEV (reference sequence). CDR3: CASTRTPDRVRITDTQYF. The CDR3 bases are TGTGCCAGCACCCGAACCCCGGACAGGGTTCGGATCACAGATACGCAGTATTTT.

V is TRBV7-9 and J is TRBJ2-7; TRBD1 agrees at 11 bases. The V gene end was trimmed by 4 bases and the J gene end by 1 base; junction bases not matched to a gene: 9. Germline V gene lookup returns CDR1 SEHNR and CDR2 FQNEAQ (reference sequence). There are 17 residues in the CDR3. CDR3 nucleotides: TGTGCCAGCAGCTCAGGTCTGGACAGGGGGCAATCCTACGAGCAGTACTTC. Protein: CASSSGLDRGQSYEQYF.

The chain uses TRBV6-1 and TRBJ1-2; TRBD1 agrees at 7 bases. The CDR3 covers 16 residues. V gave up 3 bases and J gave up 6 bases; unmatched junction bases: 13. Germline values: CDR1 MNHNS, CDR2 SASEGT. The CDR3 DNA is TGTGCCAGCAGTGAGGGTAGGGGGCGAGGGGAAGATGGCTACACCTTC. Translation: CASSEGRGRGEDGYTF.